These T cell receptor beta chains were read from a single sample in a study of Ad26.COV2.S vaccination and SARS-CoV-2 variants. Sequencing used immunoSEQ multiplex PCR; TCRdb keeps in-frame clones, though not all of them. The sample holds 410,000 or so clones, 92% seen once. Sequences were derived from peripheral blood, sampled in a trial of Ad26.COV2.S vaccine versus placebo. The source of these receptors is a person aged 18 to 59 who received the Ad26.COV2.S COVID-19 vaccine or a placebo. Both conserved end residues are part of each CDR3. Each record gives: clone size, V gene, J gene, D gene, CDR3 DNA, CDR3 protein. D genes are given only for firm matches. Clone size is stated in some rows and not others, as once, few, many or a class when expanded.

>-|TRBV28|TRBJ1-5|-
TGTGCCAGCAGTTTACCACCCCGGCAGGGTAAGAATCAGCCCCAGCATTTT
CASSLPPRQGKNQPQHF
>-|TRBV24-1|TRBJ2-5|-
TGTGCCACCCTAGGGAGAGAGAAGGTCCAAGAGACCCAGTACTTC
CATLGREKVQETQYF
>-|TRBV27|TRBJ2-2|-
TGTGCCAGCAGTACGTCCGGGGCCAAATTGGGCACCGGGGAGCTGTTTTTT
CASSTSGAKLGTGELFF
>-|TRBV5-8|TRBJ1-1|-
TGTGCCAGCAGCCCGTGGATAAGAGGTGAAGCTTTCTTT
CASSPWIRGEAFF
>-|TRBV5-8|TRBJ2-3|-
TGTGCCAGCAGCTCCCCCCCCGGCAGGGCGACCACAGATACGCAGTATTTT
CASSSPPGRATTDTQYF
>-|TRBV6-5|TRBJ2-7|-
TGTGCCAGCAGTTACTCACACTTAGGGAGAACCTACGAGCAGTACTTC
CASSYSHLGRTYEQYF
>-|TRBV5-6|TRBJ1-6|-
TGTGCCAGCAGCTTGGGGGGGTGGTCGCCTTCACCCCTCCACTTT
CASSLGGWSPSPLHF
>-|TRBV2|TRBJ2-1|TRBD2
TGTGCCAGCGAAGGTAGCGGGGGTAGGGATGAGCAGTTCTTC
CASEGSGGRDEQFF
>-|TRBV7-2|TRBJ2-7|-
TGTGCCAGCAGCTTGGGTCCAGTCGAGCAGTACTTC
CASSLGPVEQYF
>-|TRBV7-2|TRBJ1-1|-
TGTGCCAGCAGCTTTTCACGGGGCACTGAAGCTTTCTTT
CASSFSRGTEAFF
>-|TRBV4-1|TRBJ1-3|-
TGCGCCAGCAGCCTCGGAGGGCAACCCTCTGGAAACACCATATATTTT
CASSLGGQPSGNTIYF
>-|TRBV30|TRBJ2-7|-
TGTGCCTGGAGTGTACCGTGGGATGCGGACTACGAGCAGTACTTC
CAWSVPWDADYEQYF
>-|TRBV4-3|TRBJ1-1|-
TGCGCCAGCAGCCAAGATAAACTGGTACTCGGTGGAGGAGCTTTCTTT
CASSQDKLVLGGGAFF
>-|TRBV2|TRBJ1-2|-
TGTGCCAGCAGGGCAGGGGCCTATGGCTACACCTTC
CASRAGAYGYTF
>-|TRBV7-9|TRBJ1-4|TRBD1
TGTGCCAGCAGCGCCCCGGGACAGAGGAATGAAAAACTGTTTTTT
CASSAPGQRNEKLFF
>-|TRBV4-3|TRBJ1-4|TRBD1
TGCGCCAGCAGCCCCCGGGACAGGGTTGATGAAAAACTGTTTTTT
CASSPRDRVDEKLFF
>-|TRBV4-3|TRBJ2-5|TRBD1
TGCGCCAGCAGCCAAGAAGGGGGCAGTAAGACCCAGTACTTC
CASSQEGGSKTQYF
>-|TRBV7-9|TRBJ1-4|-
TGTGCCAGCAGTCGACGTACCAAACCGGACGGGAGGGGAAAACTGTTTTTT
CASSRRTKPDGRGKLFF
>-|TRBV3-1/TRBV3-2|TRBJ2-5|-
TGTGCCAGCAGCCACGATGTGTGGAGGGATGGGGAGACCCAGTACTTC
CASSHDVWRDGETQYF
>-|TRBV6-2/TRBV6-3|TRBJ2-2|-
TGTGCCAGCAGTTCTTGGGGGGAGCTGTTTTTT
CASSSWGELFF
>-|TRBV4-1|TRBJ1-1|TRBD1
TGCGCCAGCAGCCCCGGGACAGGGGGGAGGAACACTGAAGCTTTCTTT
CASSPGTGGRNTEAFF
>-|TRBV10-3|TRBJ2-7|TRBD2
TGTGCCATCAGTGAAACTAGCGGGGGCTACGAGCAGTACTTC
CAISETSGGYEQYF
>once|TRBV29-1|TRBJ2-2|-
TGCAGCGTTGGAACTCTAGGGGAGCTGTTTTTT
CSVGTLGELFF
>-|TRBV4-3|TRBJ1-5|TRBD1
TGCGCCAGCAGCCAAGATGGACAGGGGGATCAGCCCCAGCATTTT
CASSQDGQGDQPQHF
>-|TRBV24-1|TRBJ1-2|TRBD1
TGTGCCACCAGTGACCGGGGGCAGGGGGACGGCTACACCTTC
CATSDRGQGDGYTF
>-|TRBV24-1|TRBJ1-5|-
TGTGCCACCAGTGATACCCGGGACCTAGGTTTACGCAATCAGCCCCAGCATTTT
CATSDTRDLGLRNQPQHF
>-|TRBV9|TRBJ2-7|-
TGTGCCAGCAGCGTAGGGGAGACCCGAAAAACCTACGAGCAGTACTTC
CASSVGETRKTYEQYF
>-|TRBV7-2|TRBJ1-2|-
TGTGCCAGCAGCCCGACCCCGGGGTTCGGCTACACCTTC
CASSPTPGFGYTF
>-|TRBV7-2|TRBJ2-7|-
TGTGCCAGCAGCTTAGGTCCCAACTCCTACGAGCAGTACTTC
CASSLGPNSYEQYF
>-|TRBV4-3|TRBJ1-2|TRBD1
TGCGCCAGCAGCCGAACCCGACAGGGGGCTAACTATGGCTACACCTTC
CASSRTRQGANYGYTF
>-|TRBV19|TRBJ2-2|TRBD1
TGTGCCAGTAGTCCCCGGGACAGGGGGATTTCGAACACCGGGGAGCTGTTTTTT
CASSPRDRGISNTGELFF
>-|TRBV24-1|TRBJ2-1|-
TGTGCCACCTCCTACGGGGGTGAGCAGTTCTTC
CATSYGGEQFF
>-|TRBV10-1|TRBJ2-7|-
TGCGCCAGCAGCCCAGGGACTGCCTTTTGGTACGAGCAGTACTTC
CASSPGTAFWYEQYF
>few|TRBV5-1|TRBJ1-2|-
TGCGCCAGCAGCCCGGAGGGGAATGGCTACACCTTC
CASSPEGNGYTF
>-|TRBV5-1|TRBJ1-2|-
TGCGCCAGCAGCAAGGGAGGTGGCTACACCTTC
CASSKGGGYTF
>-|TRBV10-3|TRBJ1-2|-
TGTGCCATCAGTTTTGGGGGGCAGAACTATGGCTACACCTTC
CAISFGGQNYGYTF
>-|TRBV5-6|TRBJ1-5|TRBD1
TGTGCCAGCAGCCGGGACAGGGGGAATCAGCCCCAGCATTTT
CASSRDRGNQPQHF
>-|TRBV5-1|TRBJ1-1|-
TGCGCCAGCAGCTTGGTCGGGGGGAGCGGCACTGAAGCTTTCTTT
CASSLVGGSGTEAFF
>-|TRBV7-2|TRBJ1-1|-
TGTGCCAGCAGCTTAGAGGATGGGGGTTCTGAAGCTTTCTTT
CASSLEDGGSEAFF
>-|TRBV28|TRBJ1-3|TRBD1
TGTGCCAGTCAAACGGGACAGATCTCTGGAAACACCATATATTTT
CASQTGQISGNTIYF
>-|TRBV18|TRBJ1-2|-
TGTGCCAGCTCACCCGCCTCGGGGGGCGCGGACTATGGCTACACCTTC
CASSPASGGADYGYTF
>-|TRBV5-1|TRBJ2-7|TRBD1
TGCGCCAGCAGCCCCCGGGACAGCTACGAGCAGTACTTC
CASSPRDSYEQYF
>-|TRBV7-9|TRBJ2-2|-
TGTGCCAGCAGCCCAGGCACCGGGGAGCTGTTTTTT
CASSPGTGELFF
>-|TRBV6-2/TRBV6-3|TRBJ1-3|-
TGTGCCAGCAGTCTGGGGGACATCTCTGGAAACACCATATATTTT
CASSLGDISGNTIYF
>-|TRBV5-1|TRBJ1-1|-
TGCGCCAGCAGCTTGGAGGCTTGGATGAACACTGAAGCTTTCTTT
CASSLEAWMNTEAFF
>-|TRBV28|TRBJ1-6|TRBD1
TGTGCCAGCAGCTACCCCTTGGGACAGAGGTCGAGGTCACCCCTCCACTTT
CASSYPLGQRSRSPLHF
>-|TRBV4-3|TRBJ1-6|-
TGCGCCAGCAGCCAAGAGGGACCCGGGACATACAACTCCTATAATTCACCCCTCCACTTT
CASSQEGPGTYNSYNSPLHF
>-|TRBV5-1|TRBJ2-4|TRBD1
TGCGCCAGCAGCCTAGGACAGGGACAAAACATTCAGTACTTC
CASSLGQGQNIQYF
>-|TRBV5-1|TRBJ1-1|TRBD1
TGCGCCAGCAGCTTTTATGAGGGACAGCCGAACACTGAAGCTTTCTTT
CASSFYEGQPNTEAFF
>-|TRBV7-2|TRBJ2-1|TRBD2
TGTGCCAGCAGCTTACGAATTAGCGGGGGTTACAATGAGCAGTTCTTC
CASSLRISGGYNEQFF
>-|TRBV10-2|TRBJ2-7|TRBD1
TGCGCCAGCAGTCCAGGGACAGGGCCACCCTACGAGCAGTACTTC
CASSPGTGPPYEQYF
>-|TRBV12-3/TRBV12-4|TRBJ2-1|-
TGTGCCAGTTTGGGACACAACTACAATGAGCAGTTCTTC
CASLGHNYNEQFF
>-|TRBV5-4|TRBJ1-2|-
TGTGCCAGCAGTACAGACAGTAGGGCCGGCTACACCTTC
CASSTDSRAGYTF
>-|TRBV19|TRBJ2-3|TRBD2
TGTGCCAGTAGTATAGCCAGCGGGGGGGCCACAGATACGCAGTATTTT
CASSIASGGATDTQYF
>-|TRBV11-2|TRBJ1-4|TRBD1
TGTGCCAGCAGCACTTACAGGGGGCGAAGGGAAAAACTGTTTTTT
CASSTYRGRREKLFF
>-|TRBV7-9|TRBJ2-3|-
TGTGCCAGCAGGAAGCAGGGATCAGATACGCAGTATTTT
CASRKQGSDTQYF
>-|TRBV29-1|TRBJ1-2|TRBD1
TGCAGCTTGCGACAGGGGGACTATGGCTACACCTTC
CSLRQGDYGYTF